The clone carrying this TCR beta chain was counted a few times. Germline CDR1 is KGHSH and CDR2 is LQKENI. J lost 7 bases, V lost 2 bases, and 6 bases had no gene match. CDR3 size: 16 residues. Selection required adequate fresh-frozen tumor tissue plus more than two years' survival data. The immunoSEQ assay amplified TCRB CDR3 from up to roughly 2 ug DNA. Only in-frame clones appear in the TCRdb table, and some are missing; sequencing was by immunoSEQ multiplex PCR. The data contain approximately 84,000 clones, 65% to 90% of them seen just once; the ten biggest clones take up approximately 14%. This record belongs to a study of glioma-infiltrating T cells after dendritic cell vaccination. The overall study: Three intradermal dendritic cell vaccine injections were given every two weeks.

The sample consisted of blood, taken before dendritic cell vaccination. This TCR came from a human donor with glioblastoma. This rearrangement joins TRBV18 to TRBJ1-6; 9 bases line up with TRBD1. CDR3 region: CASSPLRQGENSPLHF. In DNA form, the CDR3 reads TGTGCCAGCTCACCATTGAGACAGGGGGAGAATTCACCCCTCCACTTT.